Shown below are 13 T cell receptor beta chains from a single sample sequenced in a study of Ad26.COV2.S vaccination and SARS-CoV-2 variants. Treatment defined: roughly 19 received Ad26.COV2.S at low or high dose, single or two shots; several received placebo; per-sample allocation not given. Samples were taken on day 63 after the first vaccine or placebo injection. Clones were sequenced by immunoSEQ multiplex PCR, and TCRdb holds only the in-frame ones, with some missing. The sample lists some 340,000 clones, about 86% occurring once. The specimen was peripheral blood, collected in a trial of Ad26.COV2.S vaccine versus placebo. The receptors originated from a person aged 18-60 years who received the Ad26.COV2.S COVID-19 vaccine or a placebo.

The CDR3 nucleotides are TGTGCCAGCAGTCCAAGATTAGCGGGGGGGCGCACAGATACGCAGTATTTT. This translates into CASSPRLAGGRTDTQYF. The gene calls are TRBV6-6 and TRBJ2-3, with 11 bases identical to TRBD2. The CDR3 is made up of 17 amino acids. Germline CDR1 and CDR2: MNHNY and SVGAGI (reference sequence). After removal of 5 bases from V and 1 base from J, the junction contained 8 bases not matched to a gene.

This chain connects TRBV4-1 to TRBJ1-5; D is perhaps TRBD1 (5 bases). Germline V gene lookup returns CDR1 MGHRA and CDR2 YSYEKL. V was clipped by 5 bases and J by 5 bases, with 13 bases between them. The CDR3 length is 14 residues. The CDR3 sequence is CASSVGGGDQPQHF. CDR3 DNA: TGCGCCAGCAGCGTGGGGGGTGGGGATCAGCCCCAGCATTTT.

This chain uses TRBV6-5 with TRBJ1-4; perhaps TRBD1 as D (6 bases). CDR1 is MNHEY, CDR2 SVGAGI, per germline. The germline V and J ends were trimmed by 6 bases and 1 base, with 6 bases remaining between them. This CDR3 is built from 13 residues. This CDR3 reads CASRQGTNEKLFF. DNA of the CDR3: TGTGCCAGCAGACAGGGAACTAATGAAAAACTGTTTTTT.

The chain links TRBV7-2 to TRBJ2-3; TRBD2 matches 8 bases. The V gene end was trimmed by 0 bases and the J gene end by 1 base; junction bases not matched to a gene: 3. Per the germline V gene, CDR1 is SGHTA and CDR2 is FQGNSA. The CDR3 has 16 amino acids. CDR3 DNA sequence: TGTGCCAGCAGCTTAGCAGGGACTAGTGGCACAGATACGCAGTATTTT. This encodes CASSLAGTSGTDTQYF.

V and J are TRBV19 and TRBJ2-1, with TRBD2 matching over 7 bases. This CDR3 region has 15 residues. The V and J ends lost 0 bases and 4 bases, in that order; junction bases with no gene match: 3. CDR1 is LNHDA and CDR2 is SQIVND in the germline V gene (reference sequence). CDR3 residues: CASSIDVGGYNEQFF. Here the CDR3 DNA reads TGTGCCAGTAGTATAGATGTGGGGGGGTACAATGAGCAGTTCTTC.

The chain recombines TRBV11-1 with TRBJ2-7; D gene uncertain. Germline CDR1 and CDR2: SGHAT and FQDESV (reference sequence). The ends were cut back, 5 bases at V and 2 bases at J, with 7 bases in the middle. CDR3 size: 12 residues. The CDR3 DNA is TGTGCCAGCAGCCCTTCGCCCTACGAGCAGTACTTC. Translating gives CASSPSPYEQYF. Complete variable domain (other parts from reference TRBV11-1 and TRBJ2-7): EAEVAQSPRYKITEKSQAVAFWCDPISGHATLYWYRQILGQGPELLVQFQDESVVDDSQLPKDRFSAERLKGVDSTLKIQPAELGDSAMYLCASSPSPYEQYFGPGTRLTVT.

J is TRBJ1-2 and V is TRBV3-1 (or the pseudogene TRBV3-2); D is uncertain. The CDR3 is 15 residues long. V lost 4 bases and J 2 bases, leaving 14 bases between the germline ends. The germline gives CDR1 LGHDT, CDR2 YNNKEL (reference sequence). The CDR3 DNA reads TGTGCCAGCAGCCTCCGCTTGGCATCCAACTATGGCTACACCTTC. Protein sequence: CASSLRLASNYGYTF.

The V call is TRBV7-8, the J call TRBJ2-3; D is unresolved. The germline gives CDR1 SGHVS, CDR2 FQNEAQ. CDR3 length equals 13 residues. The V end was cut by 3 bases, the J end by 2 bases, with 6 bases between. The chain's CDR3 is CASSFRDTDTQYF. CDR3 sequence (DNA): TGTGCCAGCAGCTTTAGGGACACAGATACGCAGTATTTT.

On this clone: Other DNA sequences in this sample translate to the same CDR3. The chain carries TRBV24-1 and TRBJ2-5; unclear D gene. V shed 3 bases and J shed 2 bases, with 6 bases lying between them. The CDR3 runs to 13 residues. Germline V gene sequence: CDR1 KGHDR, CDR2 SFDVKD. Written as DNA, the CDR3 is TGTGCCACCAGTGATCCCCCGCAAGAGACCCAGTACTTC. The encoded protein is CATSDPPQETQYF.

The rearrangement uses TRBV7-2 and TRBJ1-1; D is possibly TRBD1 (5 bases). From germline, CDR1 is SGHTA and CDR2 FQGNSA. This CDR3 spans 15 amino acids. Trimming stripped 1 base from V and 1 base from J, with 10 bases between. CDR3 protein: CASSLGRQSNTEAFF. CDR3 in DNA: TGTGCCAGCAGCTTAGGGCGACAGTCGAACACTGAAGCTTTCTTT.

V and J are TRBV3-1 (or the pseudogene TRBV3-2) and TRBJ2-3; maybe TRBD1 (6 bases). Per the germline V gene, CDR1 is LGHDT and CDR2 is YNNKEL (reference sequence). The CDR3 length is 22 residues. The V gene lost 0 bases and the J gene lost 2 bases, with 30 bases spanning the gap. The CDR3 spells CASSQDSKPGQRLVKVTDTQYF. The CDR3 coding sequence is TGTGCCAGCAGCCAAGATTCGAAGCCGGGACAACGTTTAGTTAAAGTCACAGATACGCAGTATTTT.

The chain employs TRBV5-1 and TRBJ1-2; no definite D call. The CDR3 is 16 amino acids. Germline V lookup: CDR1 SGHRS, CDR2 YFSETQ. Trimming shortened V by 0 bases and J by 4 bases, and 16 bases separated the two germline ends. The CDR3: CASSLVAGAVGYGYTF. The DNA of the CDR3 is TGCGCCAGCAGCTTGGTGGCAGGAGCGGTGGGCTATGGCTACACCTTC.

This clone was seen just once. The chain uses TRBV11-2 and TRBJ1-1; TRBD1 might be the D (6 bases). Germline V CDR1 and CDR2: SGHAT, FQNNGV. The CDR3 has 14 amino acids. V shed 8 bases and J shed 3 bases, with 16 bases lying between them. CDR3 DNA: TGTGCCAGCCACAGGGCCGGGGTATACACTGAAGCTTTCTTT. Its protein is CASHRAGVYTEAFF.